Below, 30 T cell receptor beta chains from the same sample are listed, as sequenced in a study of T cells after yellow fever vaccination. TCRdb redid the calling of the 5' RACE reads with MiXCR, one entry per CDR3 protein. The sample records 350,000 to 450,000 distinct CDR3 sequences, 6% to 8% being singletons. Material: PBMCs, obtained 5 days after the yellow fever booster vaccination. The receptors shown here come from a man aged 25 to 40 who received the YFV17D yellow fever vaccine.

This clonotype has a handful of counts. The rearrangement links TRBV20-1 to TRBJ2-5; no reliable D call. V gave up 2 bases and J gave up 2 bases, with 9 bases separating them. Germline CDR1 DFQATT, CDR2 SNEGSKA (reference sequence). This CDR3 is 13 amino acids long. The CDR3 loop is CSARQSMQETQYF. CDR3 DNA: TGCAGTGCTAGACAGTCAATGCAAGAGACCCAGTACTTC.

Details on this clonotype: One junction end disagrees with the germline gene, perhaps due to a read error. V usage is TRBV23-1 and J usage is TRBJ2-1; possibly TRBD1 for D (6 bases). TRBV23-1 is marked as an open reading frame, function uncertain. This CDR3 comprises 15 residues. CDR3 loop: CASSQSSRWGRLGLF. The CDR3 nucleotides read TGCGCCAGCAGTCAATCTTCAAGGTGGGGGCGGCTGGGCCTCTTC.

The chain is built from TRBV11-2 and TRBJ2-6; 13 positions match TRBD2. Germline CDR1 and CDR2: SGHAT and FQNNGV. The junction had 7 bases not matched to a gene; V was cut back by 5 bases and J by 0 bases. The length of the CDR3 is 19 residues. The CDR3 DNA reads TGTGCCAGCAGCCCTGGGGGACTAGCGGGATTCTCTGGGGCCAACGTCCTGACTTTC. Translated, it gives CASSPGGLAGFSGANVLTF.

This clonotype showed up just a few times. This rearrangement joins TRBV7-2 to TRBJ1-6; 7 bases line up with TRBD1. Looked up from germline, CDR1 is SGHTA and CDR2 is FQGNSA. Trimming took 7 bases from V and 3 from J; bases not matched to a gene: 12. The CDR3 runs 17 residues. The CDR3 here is CASNKLKTGNYNSPLHF. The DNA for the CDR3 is TGTGCCAGCAACAAATTAAAGACAGGGAACTATAATTCACCCCTCCACTTT. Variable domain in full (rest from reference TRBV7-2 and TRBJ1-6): GAGVSQSPSNKVTEKGKDVELRCDPISGHTALYWYRQSLGQGLEFLIYFQGNSAPDKSGLPSDRFSAERTGGSVSTLTIQRTQQEDSAVYLCASNKLKTGNYNSPLHFGNGTRLTVT.

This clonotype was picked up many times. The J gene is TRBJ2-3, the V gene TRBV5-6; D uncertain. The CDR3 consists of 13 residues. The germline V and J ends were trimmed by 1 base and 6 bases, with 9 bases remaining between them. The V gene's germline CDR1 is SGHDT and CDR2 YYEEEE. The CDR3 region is CASSLPSEDTQYF. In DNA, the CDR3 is TGTGCCAGCAGCTTGCCCAGTGAGGATACGCAGTATTTT.

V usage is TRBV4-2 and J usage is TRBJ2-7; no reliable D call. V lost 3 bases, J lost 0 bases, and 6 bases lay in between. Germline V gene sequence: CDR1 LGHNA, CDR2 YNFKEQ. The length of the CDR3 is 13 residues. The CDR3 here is CASSQEFSYEQYF. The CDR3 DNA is TGTGCCAGCAGCCAGGAATTCTCCTACGAGCAGTACTTC.

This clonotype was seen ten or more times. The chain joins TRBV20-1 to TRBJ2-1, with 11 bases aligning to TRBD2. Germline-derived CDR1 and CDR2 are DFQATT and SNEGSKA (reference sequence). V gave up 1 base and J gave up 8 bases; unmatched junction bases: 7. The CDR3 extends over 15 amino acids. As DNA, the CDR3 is TGCAGTGCTAGAGCTTTAGCGGGAGGGTTGGATGAGCAGTTCTTC. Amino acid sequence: CSARALAGGLDEQFF.

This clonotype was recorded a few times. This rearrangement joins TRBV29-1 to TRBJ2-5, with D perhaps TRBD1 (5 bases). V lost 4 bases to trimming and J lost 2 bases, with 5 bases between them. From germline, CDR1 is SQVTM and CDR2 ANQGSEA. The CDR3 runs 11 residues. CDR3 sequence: CSVGQQETQYF. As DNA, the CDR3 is TGCAGCGTTGGACAGCAAGAGACCCAGTACTTC.

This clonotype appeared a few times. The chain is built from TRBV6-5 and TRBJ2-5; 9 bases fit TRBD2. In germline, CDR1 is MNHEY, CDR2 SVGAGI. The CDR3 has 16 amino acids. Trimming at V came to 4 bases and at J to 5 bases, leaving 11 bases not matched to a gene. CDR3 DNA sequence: TGTGCCAGCAGTTCAGTCGTGGGACTAGCTAGGGAGACCCAGTACTTC. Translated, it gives CASSSVVGLARETQYF.

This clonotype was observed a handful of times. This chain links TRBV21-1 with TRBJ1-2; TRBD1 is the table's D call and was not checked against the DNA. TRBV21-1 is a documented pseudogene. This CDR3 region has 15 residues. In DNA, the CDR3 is TGTGCCAGCAGCAAAACCCCAGGGGATAACTATGGCTACACCTTC. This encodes CASSKTPGDNYGYTF.

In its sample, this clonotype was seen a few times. CDR3 coding DNA: TGTGCCAGCAGGTCGGGGTTTCTAGCGGGAGGAGAGCAGTTCTTC. This sequence encodes CASRSGFLAGGEQFF. The V call is TRBV7-2, the J call TRBJ2-1; 11 bases are a match to TRBD2. The V and J ends lost 6 bases and 10 bases, in that order; junction bases with no gene match: 11. There are 15 residues in the CDR3. Germline V gives CDR1 SGHTA, CDR2 FQGNSA.

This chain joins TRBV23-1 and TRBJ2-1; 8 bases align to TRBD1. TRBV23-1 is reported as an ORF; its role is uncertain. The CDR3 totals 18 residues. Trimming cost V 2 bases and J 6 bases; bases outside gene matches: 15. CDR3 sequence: CASSQTLRTGPTTNEQFF. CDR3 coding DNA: TGCGCCAGCAGTCAAACGCTCCGGACAGGGCCCACTACCAATGAGCAGTTCTTC.

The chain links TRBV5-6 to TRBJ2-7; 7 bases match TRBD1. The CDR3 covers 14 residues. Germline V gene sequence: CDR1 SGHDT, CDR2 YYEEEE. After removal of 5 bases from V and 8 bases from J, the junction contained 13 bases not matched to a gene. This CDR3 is CASSRGQHLYQQYF. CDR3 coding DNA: TGTGCCAGCAGTAGGGGACAGCACCTTTACCAGCAGTACTTC.

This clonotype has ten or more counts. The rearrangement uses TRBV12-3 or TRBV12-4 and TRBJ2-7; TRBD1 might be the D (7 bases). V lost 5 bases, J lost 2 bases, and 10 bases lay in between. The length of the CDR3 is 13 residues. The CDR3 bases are TGTGCCAGCAGTGCGGGACAGACCTACGAGCAGTACTTC. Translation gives CASSAGQTYEQYF.

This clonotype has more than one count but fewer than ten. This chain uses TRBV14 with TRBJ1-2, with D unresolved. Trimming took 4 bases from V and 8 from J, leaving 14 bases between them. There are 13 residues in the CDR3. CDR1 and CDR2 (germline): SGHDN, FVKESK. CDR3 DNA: TGTGCCAGCAGCCTGCGACAACAGCGAGGCTACACCTTC. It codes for CASSLRQQRGYTF.

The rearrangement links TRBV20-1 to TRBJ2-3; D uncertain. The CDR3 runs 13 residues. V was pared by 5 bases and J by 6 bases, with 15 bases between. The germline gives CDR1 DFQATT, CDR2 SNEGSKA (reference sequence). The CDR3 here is CSAYPRLADTQYF. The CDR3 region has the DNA TGCAGTGCTTATCCCCGCCTCGCGGATACGCAGTATTTT.

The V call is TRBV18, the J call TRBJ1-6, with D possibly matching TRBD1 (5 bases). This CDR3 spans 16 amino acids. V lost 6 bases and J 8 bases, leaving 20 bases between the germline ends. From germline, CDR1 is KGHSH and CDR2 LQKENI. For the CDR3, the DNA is TGTGCCAGCTCCGCCTTCACATTGGAAGGGGATTCACCCCTCCACTTT. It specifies CASSAFTLEGDSPLHF.

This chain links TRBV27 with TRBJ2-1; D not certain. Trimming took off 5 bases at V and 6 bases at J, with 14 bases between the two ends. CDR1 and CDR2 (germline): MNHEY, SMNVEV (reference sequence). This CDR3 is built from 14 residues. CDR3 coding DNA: TGTGCCAGCAGTCAAGCGACACCAACCAATGAGCAGTTCTTC. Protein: CASSQATPTNEQFF.

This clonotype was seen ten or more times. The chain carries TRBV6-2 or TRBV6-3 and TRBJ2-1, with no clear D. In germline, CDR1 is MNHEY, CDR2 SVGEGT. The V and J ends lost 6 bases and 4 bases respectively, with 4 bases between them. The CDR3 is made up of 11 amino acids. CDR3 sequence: CASRIYNEQFF. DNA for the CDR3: TGTGCCAGCAGAATTTACAATGAGCAGTTCTTC.

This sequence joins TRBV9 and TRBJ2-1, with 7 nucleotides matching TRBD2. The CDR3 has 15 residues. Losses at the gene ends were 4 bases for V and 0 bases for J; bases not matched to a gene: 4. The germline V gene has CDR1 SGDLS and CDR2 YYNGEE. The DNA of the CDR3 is TGTGCCAGCAGCTTCGGGACTAACTCCTACAATGAGCAGTTCTTC. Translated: CASSFGTNSYNEQFF.

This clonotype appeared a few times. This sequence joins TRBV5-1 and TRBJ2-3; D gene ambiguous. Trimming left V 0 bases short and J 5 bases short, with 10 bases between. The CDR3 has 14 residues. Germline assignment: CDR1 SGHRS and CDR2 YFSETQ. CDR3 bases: TGCGCCAGCAGCTTGGAGGGTCACGTAGATACGCAGTATTTT. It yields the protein CASSLEGHVDTQYF.

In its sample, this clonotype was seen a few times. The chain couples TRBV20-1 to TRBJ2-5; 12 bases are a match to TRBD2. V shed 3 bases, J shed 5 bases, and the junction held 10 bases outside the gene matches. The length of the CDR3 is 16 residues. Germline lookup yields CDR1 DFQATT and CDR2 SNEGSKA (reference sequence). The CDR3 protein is CSASDWTSGMGETQYF. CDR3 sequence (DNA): TGCAGTGCTAGCGATTGGACTAGCGGGATGGGGGAGACCCAGTACTTC.

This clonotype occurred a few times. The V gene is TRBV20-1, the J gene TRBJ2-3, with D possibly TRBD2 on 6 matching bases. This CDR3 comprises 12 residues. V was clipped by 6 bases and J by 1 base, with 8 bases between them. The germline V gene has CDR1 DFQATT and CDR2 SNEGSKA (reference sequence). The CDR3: CSARDGTDTQYF. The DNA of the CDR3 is TGCAGTGCGCGGGACGGCACAGATACGCAGTATTTT.

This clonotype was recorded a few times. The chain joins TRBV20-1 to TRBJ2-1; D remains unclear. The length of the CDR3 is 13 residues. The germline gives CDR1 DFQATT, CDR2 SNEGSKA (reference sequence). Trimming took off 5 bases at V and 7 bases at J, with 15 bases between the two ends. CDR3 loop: CSALDRVGNEQFF. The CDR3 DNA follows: TGCAGTGCTTTAGATCGGGTGGGGAATGAGCAGTTCTTC.

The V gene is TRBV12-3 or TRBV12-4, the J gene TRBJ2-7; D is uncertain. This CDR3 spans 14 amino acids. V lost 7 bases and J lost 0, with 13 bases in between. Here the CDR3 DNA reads TGTGCCAGCACCCCCTCCGGGTTCTCCTACGAGCAGTACTTC. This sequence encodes CASTPSGFSYEQYF.

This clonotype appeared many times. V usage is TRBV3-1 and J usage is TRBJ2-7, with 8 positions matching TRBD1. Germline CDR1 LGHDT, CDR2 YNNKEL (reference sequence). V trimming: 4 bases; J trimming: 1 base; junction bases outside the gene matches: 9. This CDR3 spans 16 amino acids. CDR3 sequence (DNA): TGTGCCAGCAGCCCACAAGGCCGGACAGGGTCCTACGAGCAGTACTTC. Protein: CASSPQGRTGSYEQYF.

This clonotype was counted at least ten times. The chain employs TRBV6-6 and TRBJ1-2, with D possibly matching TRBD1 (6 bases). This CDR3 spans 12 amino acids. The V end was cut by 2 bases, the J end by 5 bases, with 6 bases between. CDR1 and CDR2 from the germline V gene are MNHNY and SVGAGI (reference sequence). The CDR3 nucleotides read TGTGCCAGCAGTTACGGACAGTATGGCTACACCTTC. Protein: CASSYGQYGYTF.

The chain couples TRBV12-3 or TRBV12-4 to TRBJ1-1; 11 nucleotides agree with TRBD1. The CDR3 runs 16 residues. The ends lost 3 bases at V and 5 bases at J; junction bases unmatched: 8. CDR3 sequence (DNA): TGTGCCAGCAGTTTGGAGGGACAGGGGGTCGGTACTGAAGCTTTCTTT. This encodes CASSLEGQGVGTEAFF.

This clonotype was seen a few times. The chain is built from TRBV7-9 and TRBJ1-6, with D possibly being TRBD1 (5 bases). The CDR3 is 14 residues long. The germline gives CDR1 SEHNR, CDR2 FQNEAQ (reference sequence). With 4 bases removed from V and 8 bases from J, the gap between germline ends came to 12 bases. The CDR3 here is CASSSGQGHSPLHF. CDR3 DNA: TGTGCCAGCAGCTCGGGGCAGGGACATTCACCCCTCCACTTT.

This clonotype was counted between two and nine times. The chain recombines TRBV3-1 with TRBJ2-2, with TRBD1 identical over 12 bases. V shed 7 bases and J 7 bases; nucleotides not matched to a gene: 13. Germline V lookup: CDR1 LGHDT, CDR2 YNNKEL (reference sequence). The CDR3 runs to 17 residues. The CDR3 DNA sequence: TGTGCCAGCACCCAGGGGACAGGGGGCGCGAGCAGCGGGGAGCTGTTTTTT. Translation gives CASTQGTGGASSGELFF.